This TCR beta chain was sequenced for a study of T cell repertoires in cytomegalovirus infection. For the study at large: TCR beta signatures that were public indicated CMV infection and matching HLA type.

One entry per CDR3 protein, called by TCRdb with MiXCR from the reads. The sample yields approximately 500,000 distinct CDR3 sequences, more than 25% seen once. The V gene's germline CDR1 is SGHAT and CDR2 FQDESV (reference sequence). V lost 5 bases to trimming and J lost 7 bases, with 24 bases between them. The CDR3 loop spans 17 amino acids. This clonotype was recorded a few times. Its antigen remains unidentified. Study-wide results and caveats: The ex vivo response was dominated by HLA-C-restricted CMV-specific TCR beta clonotypes.

The sample consisted of PBMCs. The TCR originated in a human donor in good health (CMV status not recorded). Some clones in this sample may be carry-over from other donors' samples. This chain uses TRBV11-1 with TRBJ2-4; weak D call: TRBD1 (6 bases). The CDR3: CASSPGNGGQGTNIQYF. The CDR3 coding sequence is TGTGCCAGCAGCCCTGGGAATGGGGGTCAGGGGACGAACATTCAGTACTTC.